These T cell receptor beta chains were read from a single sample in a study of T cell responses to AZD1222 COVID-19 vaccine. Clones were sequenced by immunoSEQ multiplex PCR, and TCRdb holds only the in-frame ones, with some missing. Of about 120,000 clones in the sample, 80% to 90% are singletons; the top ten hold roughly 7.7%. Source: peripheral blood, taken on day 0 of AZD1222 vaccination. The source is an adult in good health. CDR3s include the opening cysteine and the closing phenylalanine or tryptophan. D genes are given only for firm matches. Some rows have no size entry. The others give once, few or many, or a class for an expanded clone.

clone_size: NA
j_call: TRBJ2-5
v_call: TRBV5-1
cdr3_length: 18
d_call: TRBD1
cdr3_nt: TGCGCCAGCAGCCTAGGGACAGGGGGCGCTGGGTTGGGAGAGACCCAGTACTTC
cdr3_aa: CASSLGTGGAGLGETQYF

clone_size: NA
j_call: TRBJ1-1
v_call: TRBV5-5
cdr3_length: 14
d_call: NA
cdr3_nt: TGTGCCAGCAGCTTGGGGACATCGAACCCTGAAGCTTTCTTT
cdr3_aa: CASSLGTSNPEAFF

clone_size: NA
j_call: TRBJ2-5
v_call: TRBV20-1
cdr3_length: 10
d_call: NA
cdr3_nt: TGCAGTGCTCGACAAGAGACCCAGTACTTC
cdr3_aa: CSARQETQYF

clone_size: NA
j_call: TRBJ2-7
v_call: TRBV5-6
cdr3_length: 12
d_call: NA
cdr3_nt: TGTGCCAGCAGGGAATGGGCCTACGAGCAGTACTTC
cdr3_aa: CASREWAYEQYF

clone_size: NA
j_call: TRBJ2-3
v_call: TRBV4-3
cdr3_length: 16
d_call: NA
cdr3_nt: TGCGCCAGCAGCCAAGGCGGCGGTGGGGGCCCAGATACGCAGTATTTT
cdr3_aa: CASSQGGGGGPDTQYF

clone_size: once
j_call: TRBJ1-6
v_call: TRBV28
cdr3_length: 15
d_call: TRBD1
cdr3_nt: TGTGCCAGCAGTCGAACCACAGGGGGGAATTCACCCCTCCACTTT
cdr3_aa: CASSRTTGGNSPLHF

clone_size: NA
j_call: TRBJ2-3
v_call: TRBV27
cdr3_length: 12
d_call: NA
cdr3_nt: TGTGCCAGCAGTTTTCAAGGGGCTACGCAGTATTTT
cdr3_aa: CASSFQGATQYF

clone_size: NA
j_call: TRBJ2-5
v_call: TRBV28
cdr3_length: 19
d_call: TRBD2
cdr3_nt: TGTGCCAGCAGTCAATACTTCTCACTAGTTGCGGGAGGGGAAGAGACCCAGTACTTC
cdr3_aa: CASSQYFSLVAGGEETQYF

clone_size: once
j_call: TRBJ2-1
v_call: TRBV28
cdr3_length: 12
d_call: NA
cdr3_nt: TGTGCCAGCAGTTTCCCGGAGAATGAGCAGTTCTTC
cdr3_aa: CASSFPENEQFF

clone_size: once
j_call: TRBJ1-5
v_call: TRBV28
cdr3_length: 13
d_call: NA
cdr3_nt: TGTGCCACCCGGAGAGATAGCAATCAGCCCCAGCATTTT
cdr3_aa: CATRRDSNQPQHF

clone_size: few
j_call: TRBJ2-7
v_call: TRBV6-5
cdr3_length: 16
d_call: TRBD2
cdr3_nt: TGTGCCAGCAGTTACTCGATGGCTAGCGGGGGCTACGAGCAGTACTTC
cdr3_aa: CASSYSMASGGYEQYF

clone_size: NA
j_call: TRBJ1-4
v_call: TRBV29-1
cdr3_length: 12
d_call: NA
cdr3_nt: TGCAGCGTGGCACAGGGCCTCACGAAACTGTTTTTT
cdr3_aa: CSVAQGLTKLFF

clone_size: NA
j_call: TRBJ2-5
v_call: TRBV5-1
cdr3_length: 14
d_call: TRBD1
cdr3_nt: TGCGCCAGCAGCCCCTCGACAGGGACAGAGACCCAGTACTTC
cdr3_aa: CASSPSTGTETQYF

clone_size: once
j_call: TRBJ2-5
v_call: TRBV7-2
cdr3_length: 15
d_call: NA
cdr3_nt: TGTGCCAGCAGCCAAGAAGTATCGGGGGTAGAGACCCAGTACTTC
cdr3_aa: CASSQEVSGVETQYF

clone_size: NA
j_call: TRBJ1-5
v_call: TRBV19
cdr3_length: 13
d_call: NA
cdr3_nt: TGTGCCAGTAGCTCCGGGGGGAATCAGCCCCAGCATTTT
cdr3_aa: CASSSGGNQPQHF

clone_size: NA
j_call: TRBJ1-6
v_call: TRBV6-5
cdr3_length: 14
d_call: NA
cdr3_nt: TGTGCCAGCAGTAGACAGATCTATAATTCACCCCTCCACTTT
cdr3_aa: CASSRQIYNSPLHF

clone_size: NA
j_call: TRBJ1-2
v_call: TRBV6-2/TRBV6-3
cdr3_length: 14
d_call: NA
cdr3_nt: TGTGCCAGCAGTATCTACCCAGAGAACTATGGCTACACCTTC
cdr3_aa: CASSIYPENYGYTF

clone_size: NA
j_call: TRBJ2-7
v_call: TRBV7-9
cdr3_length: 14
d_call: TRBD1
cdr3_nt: TGTGCCAGCAGCAAGAGGACAGGGTCTTGGGAGCAGTACTTC
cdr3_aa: CASSKRTGSWEQYF

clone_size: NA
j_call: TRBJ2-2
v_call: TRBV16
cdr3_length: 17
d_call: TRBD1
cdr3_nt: TGTGCCAGCACCCCAATCGGGACAGGGGTCAACACCGGGGAGCTGTTTTTT
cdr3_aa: CASTPIGTGVNTGELFF

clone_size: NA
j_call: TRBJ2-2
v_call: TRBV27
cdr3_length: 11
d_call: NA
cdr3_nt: TGTGCCAGCAGTTGGTCCGGGGAGCTGTTTTTT
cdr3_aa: CASSWSGELFF

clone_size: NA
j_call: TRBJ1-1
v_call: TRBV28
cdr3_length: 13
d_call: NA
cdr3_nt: TGTGCCAGCTTTTATCCGGGAATCGCTGAAGCTTTCTTT
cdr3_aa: CASFYPGIAEAFF

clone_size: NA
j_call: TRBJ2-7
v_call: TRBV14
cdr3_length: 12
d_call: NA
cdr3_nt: TGTGCCAGCAGCCAAGAAGGGTACGAGCAGTACTTC
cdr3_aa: CASSQEGYEQYF

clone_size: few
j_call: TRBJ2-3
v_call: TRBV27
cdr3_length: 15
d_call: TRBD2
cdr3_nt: TGTGCCAGCAGCCCTCTAGCGGGAGGCACAGATACGCAGTATTTT
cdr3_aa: CASSPLAGGTDTQYF

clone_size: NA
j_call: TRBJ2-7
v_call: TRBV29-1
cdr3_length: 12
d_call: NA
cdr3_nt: TGCAGCGTTGCCACCCCGGGGGACGAGCAGTACTTC
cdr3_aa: CSVATPGDEQYF

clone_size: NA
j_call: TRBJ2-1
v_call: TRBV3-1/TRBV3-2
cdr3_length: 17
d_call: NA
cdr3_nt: TGTGCCAGCAGCCAAGACCGCATGCGGGAATCAAGGGATGAGCAGTTCTTC
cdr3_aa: CASSQDRMRESRDEQFF

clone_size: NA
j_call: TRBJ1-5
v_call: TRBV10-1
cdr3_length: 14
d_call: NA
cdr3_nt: TGCGCCAGCAGTGAGACAGGGAGCAATCAGCCCCAGCATTTT
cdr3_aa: CASSETGSNQPQHF

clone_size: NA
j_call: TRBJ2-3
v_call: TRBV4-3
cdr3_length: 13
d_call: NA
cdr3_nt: TGCGCCAGCAGCCCCGGACTAATAGATACGCAGTATTTT
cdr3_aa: CASSPGLIDTQYF

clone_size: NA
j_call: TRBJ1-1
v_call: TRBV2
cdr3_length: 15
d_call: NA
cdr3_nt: TGTGCCAGCAGTGAACAGGGGATGGTGAACACTGAAGCTTTCTTT
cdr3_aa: CASSEQGMVNTEAFF

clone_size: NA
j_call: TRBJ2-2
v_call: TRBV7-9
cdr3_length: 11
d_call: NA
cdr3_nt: TGTGCCAGCAGATACACCGGGGAGCTGTTTTTT
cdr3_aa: CASRYTGELFF

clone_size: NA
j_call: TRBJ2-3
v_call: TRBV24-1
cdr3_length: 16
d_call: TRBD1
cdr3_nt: TGTGCCACCAGTGACCCCGAGACAGGGGGCACAGATACGCAGTATTTT
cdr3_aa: CATSDPETGGTDTQYF

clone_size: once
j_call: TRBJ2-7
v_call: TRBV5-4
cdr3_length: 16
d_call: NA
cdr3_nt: TGTGCCAGCAGCCCACCGGGCGGTCTCAGCTCCTACGAGCAGTACTTC
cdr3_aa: CASSPPGGLSSYEQYF

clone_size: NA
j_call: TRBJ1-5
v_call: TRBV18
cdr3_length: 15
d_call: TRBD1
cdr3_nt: TGTGCCAGCTCACCAGGTACAGGGGAGAGTCAGCCCCAGCATTTT
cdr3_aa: CASSPGTGESQPQHF

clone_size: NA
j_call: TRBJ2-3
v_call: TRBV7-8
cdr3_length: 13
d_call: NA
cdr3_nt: TGTGCCAGCAGCTTAGACTCCTGGGGTACGCAGTATTTT
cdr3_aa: CASSLDSWGTQYF

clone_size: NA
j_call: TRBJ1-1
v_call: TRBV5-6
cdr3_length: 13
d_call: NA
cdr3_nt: TGTGCCAGCAGGCCGACAGGGAACACTGAAGCTTTCTTT
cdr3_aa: CASRPTGNTEAFF